This is a list of T cell receptor beta chains from one sample in a study of response to subunit inactivated influenza vaccine. TCRdb re-analysed the RT-PCR reads in MiXCR, keeping a single row per CDR3 protein. Of about 650,000 distinct CDR3 sequences listed, 13% to 15% are singletons. This specimen consisted of PBMCs from blood, obtained 14 to 15 days before vaccination. Receptor source: a man between 45 and 60 years old who received an inactivated influenza vaccine. Each CDR3 is given with its conserved first and last residue. A D gene is named only where the DNA matches it firmly. Clone size, where shown, is once, few, many, or a class for clones that have expanded.

D gene,J gene,clone size,V gene,CDR3 protein,CDR3 DNA
NA,TRBJ1-6,few,TRBV5-1,CASSLASYGSPLHF,TGCGCCAGCAGCTTGGCCAGTTACGGCTCACCCCTCCACTTT
NA,TRBJ2-1,NA,TRBV5-1,CASSPGVNSYNEQFF,TGCGCCAGCAGCCCCGGGGTAAACTCCTACAATGAGCAGTTCTTC
NA,TRBJ2-7,NA,TRBV25-1,CASSEFPGSSYEQYF,TGTGCCAGCAGTGAATTCCCGGGGAGCTCCTACGAGCAGTACTTC
NA,TRBJ1-5,NA,TRBV12-3/TRBV12-4,CASTTGPGQPQHF,TGTGCCAGCACAACAGGCCCCGGTCAGCCCCAGCATTTT
NA,TRBJ2-3,NA,TRBV20-1,CSARDGHTDTDTQYF,TGCAGTGCTAGAGATGGACACACCGACACAGATACGCAGTATTTT
NA,TRBJ2-5,many,TRBV7-2,CASSLGGVETQYF,TGTGCCAGCAGCTTAGGGGGTGTAGAGACCCAGTACTTC
TRBD1,TRBJ2-5,NA,TRBV5-1,CASSPGGHGETQYF,TGCGCCAGCAGCCCAGGGGGCCATGGAGAGACCCAGTACTTC
NA,TRBJ1-1,NA,TRBV29-1,CSAGFGTGSEAFF,TGCAGCGCAGGTTTCGGGACGGGGAGCGAAGCTTTCTTT
NA,TRBJ1-1,few,TRBV7-9,CASSLERLF,TGTGCCAGCAGCTTAGAACGTCTTTTT
NA,TRBJ1-2,few,TRBV9,CASSPRTANYGYTF,TGTGCCAGCAGCCCACGGACAGCTAACTATGGCTACACCTTC
NA,TRBJ2-5,NA,TRBV20-1,CSARDLRGRQETQYF,TGCAGTGCTAGAGATCTCCGGGGCAGACAAGAGACCCAGTACTTC
TRBD2,TRBJ2-3,NA,TRBV3-1,CASSQERGSPSTDTQYF,TGTGCCAGCAGCCAAGAGCGGGGGAGCCCCAGCACAGATACGCAGTATTTT
TRBD2,TRBJ2-1,NA,TRBV10-3,CAISESWASGMGNEQFF,TGTGCCATCAGTGAGTCGTGGGCTAGCGGGATGGGGAATGAGCAGTTCTTC
NA,TRBJ2-1,NA,TRBV11-2,CASSSTGKSWDEQFF,TGTGCCAGCAGCTCTACGGGAAAATCTTGGGATGAGCAGTTCTTC
TRBD1,TRBJ2-1,many,TRBV28,CASGQGGNEQFF,TGTGCCAGCGGACAGGGCGGGAATGAGCAGTTCTTC
TRBD1,TRBJ2-1,few,TRBV20-1,CSAFRGEQFF,TGCAGTGCCTTCAGGGGGGAGCAGTTCTTC
NA,TRBJ1-3,NA,TRBV5-1,CASRTQGRLSGNTIYF,TGCGCCAGCAGAACCCAGGGCAGGCTCTCTGGAAACACCATATATTTT
NA,TRBJ2-5,many,TRBV24-1,CATSDSHQETQYF,TGTGCCACCAGTGATTCACACCAAGAGACCCAGTACTTC
NA,TRBJ2-7,NA,TRBV5-1,CASSSSGTEGGHEQYF,TGCGCCAGCAGCTCCTCCGGGACAGAGGGGGGACACGAGCAGTACTTC
NA,TRBJ1-2,NA,TRBV20-1,CSARSGDYGYTF,TGCAGTGCCAGATCAGGGGACTATGGCTACACCTTC
NA,TRBJ1-5,NA,TRBV7-2,CASSLFEANQPQHF,TGTGCCAGCAGCTTATTTGAGGCGAATCAGCCCCAGCATTTT
NA,TRBJ2-5,NA,TRBV12-3/TRBV12-4,CASSFLVGGGETQYF,TGTGCCAGCAGTTTTTTGGTGGGGGGAGGAGAGACCCAGTACTTC
TRBD2,TRBJ2-1,NA,TRBV4-2,CASSQGIAGGLGQFF,TGTGCCAGCAGCCAGGGAATAGCGGGGGGGCTGGGGCAGTTCTTC
NA,TRBJ2-5,many,TRBV5-1,CASSLGSETQYF,TGTGCCAGCAGTCTAGGGAGCGAGACCCAGTACTTC
NA,TRBJ2-3,many,TRBV6-2/TRBV6-3,CASNLDGSGTDTQYF,TGTGCCAGCAACCTGGACGGATCCGGCACAGATACGCAGTATTTT
NA,TRBJ2-1,few,TRBV7-6,CASRPARGPYNEQFF,TGTGCCAGCAGACCCGCTCGGGGACCTTACAATGAGCAGTTCTTC
TRBD2,TRBJ2-3,few,TRBV5-1,CASSPRVAGVTDTQYF,TGCGCCAGCAGCCCTCGGGTAGCGGGAGTCACAGATACGCAGTATTTT
NA,TRBJ2-1,many,TRBV5-1,CASSLAGFNEQFF,TGCGCCAGCAGCTTGGCTGGGTTCAATGAGCAGTTCTTC
NA,TRBJ1-1,few,TRBV12-3/TRBV12-4,CASGRGGTEAFF,TGTGCCAGCGGCCGGGGGGGCACTGAAGCTTTCTTT
NA,TRBJ2-5,NA,TRBV20-1,CSANEEISQETQYF,TGCAGTGCAAACGAAGAGATTTCCCAAGAGACCCAGTACTTC
TRBD1,TRBJ1-1,many,TRBV28,CASSPDRTFSEAFF,TGTGCCAGCAGTCCGGACAGGACGTTCTCTGAAGCTTTCTTT
TRBD2,TRBJ2-1,NA,TRBV24-1,CATSDPRGVPKQFF,TGTGCCACCAGTGACCCACGGGGGGTCCCTAAGCAGTTCTTC
NA,TRBJ2-5,NA,TRBV6-2/TRBV6-3,CASSYLRQQETQYF,TGTGCCAGCAGTTACTTGAGGCAGCAAGAGACCCAGTACTTC
NA,TRBJ2-2,few,TRBV7-8,CASSLATGGTDTGELFF,TGTGCCAGCAGCTTAGCAACGGGCGGGACCGACACCGGGGAGCTGTTTTTT
TRBD1,TRBJ2-5,large,TRBV25-1,CASSERGHQETQYF,TGTGCCAGCAGTGAGAGGGGGCACCAAGAGACCCAGTACTTC
NA,TRBJ2-6,NA,TRBV7-3,CASSLTGGLSSGANVLTF,TGTGCCAGCAGCTTAACCGGCGGCCTAAGCTCTGGGGCCAACGTCCTGACTTTC
NA,TRBJ2-7,NA,TRBV5-6,CASSARWSATYEQYF,TGTGCCAGCAGCGCAAGGTGGTCCGCTACCTACGAGCAGTACTTC
TRBD2,TRBJ2-2,few,TRBV5-5,CASSPGGASTGELFF,TGTGCCAGCAGCCCCGGGGGGGCGTCCACCGGGGAGCTGTTTTTT
TRBD1,TRBJ1-3,NA,TRBV12-3/TRBV12-4,CASSTTGGDGNTIYF,TGTGCCAGCAGCACTACAGGGGGCGATGGAAACACCATATATTTT
TRBD2,TRBJ2-1,NA,TRBV7-3,CASSLSSQAGGLDEQFF,TGTGCCAGCAGCTTAAGCTCCCAAGCGGGAGGGCTCGATGAGCAGTTCTTC
TRBD2,TRBJ2-5,NA,TRBV7-2,CASSLWGTSALGETQYF,TGTGCCAGCAGCTTATGGGGTACTAGCGCGCTGGGAGAGACCCAGTACTTC
TRBD2,TRBJ2-3,few,TRBV5-1,CASSSLGTSGGQGDTQYF,TGCGCCAGCAGCTCTCTCGGGACTAGCGGGGGTCAAGGGGATACGCAGTATTTT
NA,TRBJ1-4,few,TRBV5-1,CASSALTGLNEKLFF,TGCGCCAGCAGCGCCCTTACAGGGCTTAATGAAAAACTGTTTTTT
NA,TRBJ2-7,many,TRBV7-8,CASSLTAGASYEQYF,TGTGCCAGCAGCTTAACGGCAGGGGCATCCTACGAGCAGTACTTC
NA,TRBJ2-1,few,TRBV28,CATAYNEQFF,TGTGCGACAGCTTACAATGAGCAGTTCTTC
TRBD2,TRBJ2-1,once,TRBV10-3,CAVAGTSYNEQFF,TGTGCCGTCGCCGGGACTAGCTACAATGAGCAGTTCTTC
NA,TRBJ2-1,NA,TRBV24-1,CATSETTGEEQFF,TGTGCCACCAGTGAAACAACGGGAGAGGAGCAGTTCTTC
NA,TRBJ1-4,NA,TRBV28,CASSPPRREEKLFF,TGTGCCAGCAGCCCTCCGAGGCGGGAAGAAAAACTGTTTTTT
NA,TRBJ1-5,few,TRBV9,CASSATGRFQPQHF,TGTGCCAGCAGCGCTACAGGGAGGTTTCAGCCCCAGCATTTT
NA,TRBJ2-2,few,TRBV4-1,CASSQVSLADITGELFF,TGCGCCAGCAGCCAAGTATCCTTGGCAGATATCACCGGGGAGCTGTTTTTT
NA,TRBJ2-2,NA,TRBV5-1,CASSPPRAGAWNTGELFF,TGCGCCAGCAGCCCGCCTCGGGCGGGGGCCTGGAACACCGGGGAGCTGTTTTTT
NA,TRBJ1-3,few,TRBV12-3/TRBV12-4,CASSLGPTIYF,TGTGCCAGCAGTCTCGGGCCCACCATATATTTT
NA,TRBJ2-7,NA,TRBV10-3,CAISKSGMDSEQYF,TGTGCCATCAGTAAGAGTGGGATGGACAGCGAGCAGTACTTC
TRBD1,TRBJ2-5,NA,TRBV5-1,CASSLGQGARVETQYF,TGCGCCAGCAGCTTGGGACAGGGGGCGAGGGTGGAGACCCAGTACTTC
NA,TRBJ2-7,NA,TRBV5-6,CASRRTGGSEQYF,TGTGCCAGCAGGAGAACGGGGGGCTCCGAGCAGTACTTC
NA,TRBJ1-2,NA,TRBV27,CASSSSHSSHYGYTF,TGTGCCAGCAGTTCGTCCCATTCATCCCACTATGGCTACACCTTC
NA,TRBJ2-2,NA,TRBV2,CASMGHSDNTGELFF,TGTGCCAGCATGGGGCACAGCGATAACACCGGGGAGCTGTTTTTT
NA,TRBJ2-7,NA,TRBV28,CASSYPGLANEQYF,TGTGCCAGCAGTTACCCGGGACTTGCAAACGAGCAGTACTTC
TRBD2,TRBJ2-7,NA,TRBV28,CASSPEAGLSYEQYF,TGTGCCAGCAGTCCTGAAGCGGGGCTCTCCTACGAGCAGTACTTC